This record concerns one T cell receptor (beta chain) sequence. The antigen remains unidentified. CDR3 size: 14 residues. Germline V gene sequence: CDR1 DFQATT, CDR2 SNEGSKA (reference sequence). The source of the sample is a study of T cells expressing NK-cell markers. Each CDR3 protein gets one entry in TCRdb, which reprocessed the 5' RACE reads and gives no DNA. This sample's table reports roughly 430,000 distinct CDR3 sequences. Notes on the study in general: Once again these clonotypes came out on top in the CD3+CD56-NKG2C+ fraction of several donors.

The TCR sequence derives from a woman aged 18 to 69 in good health. This chain connects TRBV20-1 to TRBJ2-3; TCRdb selects TRBD2, and the lack of DNA leaves this call unchecked. Sequencing was carried out using blood T cells: a sorted CD56 or NKG2C T cell subset, CD4+ or CD8+ T cells, or bulk PBMC T cells (not recorded which). The CDR3 is CSASVSGRRDTQYF.